The 29 T cell receptor beta chains given below trace back to one sample, sequenced in a study of CD8 T cells in ankylosing spondylitis. TCRdb re-called the 5' RACE reads with MiXCR, one entry per CDR3 protein. The sample comprises approximately 350,000 distinct CDR3 sequences, 14% to 15% of which are singletons, and roughly 1.1% rests with the top ten. Sequencing was done on a sample of blood, either unsorted or a sorted T cell fraction (not recorded which). These receptors came from a male donor with ankylosing spondylitis or in good health (not recorded which).

The chain recombines TRBV5-1 with TRBJ2-7; 7 bases match TRBD2. The CDR3 has 16 amino acids. Germline CDR1 reads SGHRS; CDR2 reads YFSETQ. With V trimmed by 5 bases and J by 6 bases, 17 bases remained unmatched. The CDR3 here is CASRLAGVPGVSEQYF. The CDR3 DNA reads TGCGCCAGCAGACTCGCGGGAGTTCCGGGAGTGTCCGAGCAGTACTTC.

The CDR3 region has the DNA TGTGCCAGCAGCGCTAGCGGACAGGAGACAGATACGCAGTATTTT. Translation: CASSASGQETDTQYF. The rearrangement joins TRBV7-2 to TRBJ2-3, with D perhaps being TRBD1 or TRBD2 (7 bases each). CDR3 length equals 15 residues. Trimming took off 5 bases at V and 3 bases at J, with 15 bases between the two ends. From germline, CDR1 is SGHTA and CDR2 FQGNSA.

A remark on this clonotype: One junction end does not reproduce the germline sequence, and a read error may be involved. The gene calls are TRBV5-1 and TRBJ2-2; 8 bases match TRBD1. The CDR3 covers 15 residues. Germline values: CDR1 SGHRS, CDR2 YFSETQ. The CDR3 here is CASSLSRGRSGQLFF. As DNA, the CDR3 is TGCGCCAGCAGCTTGAGCAGGGGGCGATCCGGGCAGCTGTTTTTT. Using reference TRBV5-1 and TRBJ2-2 for the parts outside the CDR3, the full variable domain is KAGVTQTPRYLIKTRGQQVTLSCSPISGHRSVSWYQQTPGQGLQFLFEYFSETQRNKGNFPGRFSGRQFSNSRSEMNVSTLELGDSALYLCASSLSRGRSGQLFFGEGSRLTVL.

The chain employs TRBV6-6 and TRBJ2-7; D is perhaps TRBD1 (6 bases). The V and J ends lost 6 bases and 4 bases respectively, with 13 bases between them. CDR3 size: 13 residues. Germline V gene sequence: CDR1 MNHNY, CDR2 SVGAGI (reference sequence). The DNA for the CDR3 is TGTGCCAGCAGCAAACAAGGGGGTTACGAGCAGTACTTC. Residues: CASSKQGGYEQYF.

The chain recombines TRBV5-6 with TRBJ2-5, with D tentatively TRBD2 (6 bases). This CDR3 has 16 residues. The V end lost 3 bases, the J end lost 5 bases, and 20 bases lay between the germline ends. Germline CDR1 is SGHDT and CDR2 is YYEEEE. The CDR3 DNA reads TGTGCCAGCAGCTCCGGGTGGGGGACTGGGTGGGAGACCCAGTACTTC. It encodes CASSSGWGTGWETQYF.

This clonotype has only a few counts. The chain couples TRBV11-1 to TRBJ2-3, with D hard to call. This CDR3 has 13 residues. The germline gives CDR1 SGHAT, CDR2 FQDESV (reference sequence). V was trimmed by 3 bases and J by 4 bases, leaving 8 bases between them. CDR3 DNA sequence: TGTGCCAGCAGCTTTGACATTTCAGATACGCAGTATTTT. This codes for CASSFDISDTQYF.

The genes are TRBV11-2 and TRBJ1-1; no clear D. The CDR3 totals 14 residues. The germline V gene encodes CDR1 SGHAT and CDR2 FQNNGV. Trimming cost V 5 bases and J 2 bases, with 12 bases left between them. The CDR3 DNA follows: TGTGCCAGCAGCCCATTGCTAGGAAACACTGAAGCTTTCTTT. It encodes CASSPLLGNTEAFF.

The chain uses TRBV4-1 and TRBJ2-1; no clear D gene. The V end lost 1 base, the J end lost 7 bases, and 14 bases lay between the germline ends. The CDR3 is 15 residues long. CDR1 is MGHRA, CDR2 YSYEKL, per germline. The CDR3 DNA follows: TGCGCCAGCAGCCAAGGCTCCAGCCAGGTGAATGAGCAGTTCTTC. Amino acid sequence: CASSQGSSQVNEQFF.

The chain combines TRBV5-1 with TRBJ2-7; TRBD1 matches 7 bases. The CDR3 covers 15 residues. Germline trimming cut 4 bases from V and 3 bases from J; bases unmatched to any gene: 10. Germline CDR1 is SGHRS and CDR2 is YFSETQ. The CDR3 spells CASSHDREGNYEQYF. The CDR3 nucleotides read TGCGCCAGCAGCCACGACAGGGAAGGAAACTACGAGCAGTACTTC.

This clonotype has a count of ten or more. The chain links TRBV12-3 or TRBV12-4 to TRBJ1-1; tentative D call: TRBD1 (5 bases). V lost 6 bases and J 0 bases, leaving 11 bases between the germline ends. The CDR3 is made up of 14 amino acids. CDR3 amino acids: CASSRDWLNTEAFF. For the CDR3, the DNA is TGTGCCAGCAGCCGGGACTGGCTGAACACTGAAGCTTTCTTT.

This chain joins TRBV9 and TRBJ2-7; 9 nucleotides align to TRBD1. With V trimmed by 0 bases and J by 2 bases, 6 bases remained unmatched. The CDR3 covers 16 residues. Per germline, CDR1 SGDLS and CDR2 YYNGEE. CDR3 amino acids: CASSVVDGTGTYEQYF. Written as DNA, the CDR3 is TGTGCCAGCAGCGTAGTAGATGGGACAGGGACCTACGAGCAGTACTTC.

This clonotype has only a few counts. The chain carries TRBV12-3 or TRBV12-4 and TRBJ2-3; D gene unclear. Trimming removed 0 bases at V and 2 bases at J, with 12 bases between. CDR3 length: 16 residues. CDR3 DNA: TGTGCCAGCAGTTTAGCGTTCGGCAGCATCACAGATACGCAGTATTTT. Translation: CASSLAFGSITDTQYF.

V is TRBV5-1 and J is TRBJ2-4, with D possibly being TRBD1 (6 bases). Trimming cost V 4 bases and J 0 bases, with 11 bases left between them. The V gene's germline CDR1 is SGHRS and CDR2 YFSETQ. The CDR3 contains 15 residues. This CDR3 reads CASSTSRGAKNIQYF. For the CDR3, the DNA is TGCGCCAGCAGCACGAGCAGGGGAGCCAAAAACATTCAGTACTTC.

The chain employs TRBV3-1 and TRBJ2-7; TRBD2 aligns across 11 bases. The CDR3 totals 15 residues. The germline gives CDR1 LGHDT, CDR2 YNNKEL (reference sequence). V lost 6 bases and J lost 4; bases outside the gene matches: 8. The CDR3 sequence is CASSYLAGGLYEQYF. In nucleotides, the CDR3 is TGTGCCAGCAGTTACCTAGCGGGGGGCCTGTACGAGCAGTACTTC.

This clonotype was seen a single time. The chain is built from TRBV19 and TRBJ1-2; D is perhaps TRBD1 (6 bases). The V end was cut by 1 base, the J end by 3 bases, with 9 bases between. This CDR3 has 14 residues. The V gene's germline CDR1 is LNHDA and CDR2 SQIVND (reference sequence). The CDR3 DNA reads as TGTGCCAGTAGTATAGCAGGGGCGGACTATGGCTACACCTTC. Protein product: CASSIAGADYGYTF.

Of note for this clonotype: One end of the junction is discordant with germline, which a read error may explain. This rearrangement joins TRBV5-6 to TRBJ2-7; possible D gene TRBD2, 6 bases. CDR3 length equals 13 residues. Germline lookup yields CDR1 SGHDT and CDR2 YYEEEE. The CDR3 spells CASSPGILGTPVF. The CDR3 region has the DNA TGTGCCAGCAGTCCCGGGATTCTCGGGACTCCAGTCTTC.

This clonotype was seen only a few times. With a much larger clone just one base away, this may be a read error. This chain uses TRBV5-1 with TRBJ2-1, with D tentatively TRBD2 (6 bases). Germline CDR1 is SGHRS and CDR2 is YFSETQ. This CDR3 has 13 residues. The V end lost 0 bases, the J end lost 9 bases, and 10 bases lay between the germline ends. CDR3 sequence reads: CASSLGDGGEQFF. The CDR3 region has the DNA TGCGCCAGCAGCTTGGGGGACGGGGGTGAGCAGTTCTTC.

This clonotype was recorded a few times. This chain joins TRBV20-1 and TRBJ2-7; D not certain. V lost 1 base, J lost 6 bases, and 13 bases lay in between. There are 13 residues in the CDR3. Germline V CDR1 and CDR2: DFQATT, SNEGSKA (reference sequence). The CDR3 region is CSARGPALVEQYF. The CDR3, as DNA: TGCAGTGCTAGAGGTCCGGCGTTGGTCGAGCAGTACTTC.

This clonotype was seen more than once but under ten times. J is TRBJ1-2 and V is TRBV14, with unresolved D. From germline, CDR1 is SGHDN and CDR2 FVKESK. The CDR3 loop spans 15 amino acids. Between the trimmed V and J ends, which lost 0 bases and 5 bases, there was a span of 13 bases. In nucleotides, the CDR3 is TGTGCCAGCAGCCAAGATTTCCGGGCGGGATATGGCTACACCTTC. Residues: CASSQDFRAGYGYTF.

At least ten counts were recorded for this clonotype. The V call is TRBV5-5, the J call TRBJ1-2; the D is unclear. This CDR3 spans 12 amino acids. V was pared by 4 bases and J by 4 bases, with 8 bases between. Germline CDR1 and CDR2: SGHKS and YYEKEE (reference sequence). Written as DNA, the CDR3 is TGTGCCAGCAGCAAGGACGTCTATGGCTACACCTTC. This sequence encodes CASSKDVYGYTF. The variable domain in full, with the rest retrieved from reference TRBV5-5 and TRBJ1-2, is DAGVTQSPTHLIKTRGQQVTLRCSPISGHKSVSWYQQVLGQGPQFIFQYYEKEERGRGNFPDRFSARQFPNYSSELNVNALLLGDSALYLCASSKDVYGYTFGSGTRLTVV.

The table lists this clonotype with a few counts. The chain uses TRBV5-6 and TRBJ2-3; TRBD1 aligns across 8 bases. This CDR3 is built from 13 residues. Germline trimming cut 3 bases from V and 6 bases from J; bases unmatched to any gene: 3. Germline loops: CDR1 SGHDT, CDR2 YYEEEE. The CDR3 DNA reads TGTGCCAGCAGCTATCAGGGGGCGGATACGCAGTATTTT. This gives the protein CASSYQGADTQYF.

This clonotype was seen a few times. The gene calls are TRBV10-3 and TRBJ2-7, with a possible D match to TRBD2 (6 bases). CDR1 and CDR2 (germline): ENHRY, SYGVKD. The V end was cut by 5 bases, the J end by 6 bases, with 14 bases between. CDR3 length: 13 residues. CDR3 sequence: CAISPIGDSEQYF. The CDR3 region has the DNA TGTGCCATCAGTCCCATTGGGGACTCCGAGCAGTACTTC.

This clonotype was detected only a few times. The chain joins TRBV24-1 to TRBJ2-5; either TRBD1 or TRBD2 may fit D (6 bases each). The CDR3 runs to 15 residues. The germline V gene encodes CDR1 KGHDR and CDR2 SFDVKD. V was trimmed by 4 bases and J by 4 bases, leaving 15 bases between them. CDR3 sequence: CATSDPRGAGETQYF. CDR3 DNA: TGTGCCACCAGTGACCCGAGGGGGGCTGGAGAGACCCAGTACTTC.

The V and J genes are TRBV3-1 and TRBJ2-1; 9 bases match TRBD1. The assigned J gene may be wrong: the sequence end matches TRBJ2-7 better. The germline CDR1 and CDR2 sequences are LGHDT and YNNKEL (reference sequence). The CDR3 totals 13 residues. The CDR3 region is CATRNRGRNEQYF. As DNA, the CDR3 is TGTGCCACCAGGAACAGGGGGCGGAATGAGCAGTACTTC.

Comment on this clonotype: This may come from a read error, since a much larger clone is one base off. Because the CDR3 is missing its conserved closing phenylalanine or tryptophan, this is likely a read error. The rearrangement links TRBV6-1 to TRBJ1-6, with 9 bases matching TRBD1. V trimming: 6 bases; J trimming: 9 bases; junction bases outside the gene matches: 6. The CDR3 runs 14 residues. In germline, CDR1 is MNHNS, CDR2 SASEGT. In nucleotides, the CDR3 is TGTGCCAGCAGACTGGGACAGGGAGGTTCACCCCTCCACCTT. It yields the protein CASRLGQGGSPLHL.

This clonotype has just a few counts. The rearrangement joins TRBV5-1 to TRBJ1-3; D unresolved. The CDR3 covers 15 residues. In germline, CDR1 is SGHRS, CDR2 YFSETQ. V lost 0 bases and J lost 4, with 11 bases in between. CDR3 sequence: CASSLEGTPGNTIYF. CDR3 nucleotides: TGCGCCAGCAGCTTGGAGGGAACACCCGGAAACACCATATATTTT.

This chain links TRBV9 with TRBJ1-1, with D hard to call. The ends were cut back, 6 bases at V and 3 bases at J, with 12 bases in the middle. The germline gives CDR1 SGDLS, CDR2 YYNGEE. The CDR3 contains 13 residues. CDR3 loop: CASNQRSDTEAFF. For the CDR3, the DNA is TGTGCCAGCAACCAACGTAGTGACACTGAAGCTTTCTTT.

This sequence joins TRBV5-1 and TRBJ2-3; D ambiguous. This CDR3 has 15 residues. The V gene lost 0 bases and the J gene lost 4 bases, with 12 bases spanning the gap. Germline V CDR1 and CDR2: SGHRS, YFSETQ. As DNA, the CDR3 is TGCGCCAGCAGCTTGGAGGCCCACCCCTCAGATACGCAGTATTTT. Amino acids: CASSLEAHPSDTQYF.

The sample holds a few counts of this clonotype. V is TRBV5-1 and J is TRBJ2-7; perhaps TRBD2 as D (7 bases). The V end lost 4 bases, the J end lost 5 bases, and 16 bases lay between the germline ends. CDR1 and CDR2 from the germline V gene are SGHRS and YFSETQ. The CDR3 runs 14 residues. In DNA form, the CDR3 reads TGCGCCAGCAGCCCCGGTACAGGGAGGGACGAGCAGTACTTC. This sequence encodes CASSPGTGRDEQYF.